This record concerns one T cell receptor beta chain sequence. The sample originates from a study of blood T cell repertoires in COVID-19. Study at large: COVID-19 samples collected from the United States, Italy and Spain covered acute and convalescent phases. T cells, B-cell-depleted T cells, or PBMCs supplied cDNA or gDNA.

Per the original data handling: Scientists estimated how many nucleated cells there were by amplifying reference gene primers. The repertoire was sequenced with immunoSEQ multiplex PCR; TCRdb's copy has only in-frame clones and lacks some. Clone size and the V and J calls come from that table; the DNA yielded D and trimming. The sample has 120,000 to 150,000 clones; roughly nine tenths are singletons. Looked up from germline, CDR1 is SGHTA and CDR2 is FQGNSA. V dropped 5 bases and J dropped 4; count of bases not matched to a gene: 4. CDR3 length: 13 residues. This sequence was found in a man between 18 and 29 years old with COVID-19, enrolled during active disease. This sequence joins TRBV7-2 and TRBJ1-2, with 7 bases fitting TRBD1. Sequenced material: peripheral blood. CDR3: CASSGSGGYGYTF. DNA of the CDR3: TGTGCCAGCAGCGGTTCAGGGGGCTATGGCTACACCTTC.